This TCR beta chain stems from a study of shared clonotypes between healthy human individuals. Assay: immunoSEQ multiplex PCR; the TCRdb copy retains only in-frame clones and omits some. This sample has roughly 700,000 clones, with 80% to 95% found just once. The CDR3 runs to 14 residues. Trimming took off 3 bases at V and 2 bases at J, with 10 bases between the two ends. In germline, CDR1 is MDHEN, CDR2 SYDVKM. This clonotype originated in a young man in good health. Some clones in this sample may be carry-over from other donors' samples. The chain joins TRBV28 to TRBJ1-1, with TRBD1 as a possible D gene (6 bases). The sequencing input was memory CD8+ T cells from PBMCs. Subset specified: CD45RO+ cells pooled with CCR7-negative TemRA cells. DNA of the CDR3: TGTGCCAGCAGTTTGGGGGGCTATAACACTGAAGCTTTCTTT. Its protein is CASSLGGYNTEAFF. The variable domain in full, with the rest retrieved from reference TRBV28 and TRBJ1-1, is DVKVTQSSRYLVKRTGEKVFLECVQDMDHENMFWYRQDPGLGLRLIYFSYDVKMKEKGDIPEGYSVSREKKERFSLILESASTNQTSMYLCASSLGGYNTEAFFGQGTRLTVV.